The sequence of this T cell receptor beta chain was determined in a study of blood T cell repertoires in COVID-19. Study details: Acute and convalescent COVID-19 samples came from the United States, Italy and Spain. In each case, the material was cDNA or gDNA derived from T cells, B-cell-depleted T cells, or PBMCs.

The count of this clone is one. This CDR3 has 16 residues. The germline CDR1 and CDR2 sequences are MDHEN and SYDVKM. V dropped 5 bases and J dropped 1; count of bases not matched to a gene: 3. What the recovered Cohort 3 donors had was two negative PCRs, clearance, or symptom resolution. Per the authors' pipeline: For nucleated cells, counts were estimated from reference gene primer amplification. Sequencing used immunoSEQ multiplex PCR; TCRdb keeps in-frame clones, though not all of them. V and J calls and clone size are those listed in that table; D and trimming were worked out from the DNA. This sample has over 250,000 clones, with 75% to 95% found just once.

Source material: PBMCs or T cells enriched from blood (not recorded which). This clonotype was obtained from a woman aged 25 to 39 who had recovered from COVID-19. The chain is built from TRBV28 and TRBJ2-3; TRBD2 aligns across 13 bases. The CDR3 sequence is CASSATSGRGTDTQYF. The CDR3 DNA sequence: TGTGCCAGCAGTGCCACTAGCGGGAGGGGCACAGATACGCAGTATTTT.